The 25 T cell receptor beta chains in this list originate from one sample, sequenced in a study of CD8+CD57+ T cells in acquired aplastic anemia. Both TCR beta VDJ combination and CDR3 sequence profiling were carried out. Genomic DNA was the template for this profiling. TCRdb analysed the reads with MiXCR anew, one entry per CDR3 protein. The data show a few hundred thousand distinct CDR3 sequences, roughly 55% seen once. Sequenced input: sorted CD4+, CD8+, or CD8+CD57+ T cells (not recorded which) from PBMCs. The receptors stem from a human donor in good health.

This clonotype has at least ten counts. This chain connects TRBV27 to TRBJ2-7; D uncertain. Germline V gene sequence: CDR1 MNHEY, CDR2 SMNVEV (reference sequence). Trimming pared 5 bases from V and 7 bases from J, leaving 9 bases between. The CDR3 loop spans 11 amino acids. CDR3 residues: CASSPLREQYF. The CDR3 nucleotides are TGTGCCAGCAGTCCCCTCCGGGAGCAGTACTTC.

V gene TRBV4-3 combines with J gene TRBJ1-2; no clear D. Germline values: CDR1 LGHNA, CDR2 YSLEER. Trimming stripped 1 base from V and 0 bases from J, with 12 bases between. The CDR3 runs to 16 residues. The CDR3 bases are TGCGCCAGCAGCCAAGGTGACATACGAGCTAACTATGGCTACACCTTC. Encoded protein: CASSQGDIRANYGYTF.

This rearrangement joins TRBV4-3 to TRBJ2-5; 8 nucleotides match TRBD2. V was clipped by 3 bases and J by 11 bases; unmatched bases: 8. CDR1 is LGHNA, CDR2 YSLEER, per germline. The CDR3 runs 13 residues. CDR3 in amino acids: CASSQQLAAEQYF. CDR3 nucleotides: TGCGCCAGCAGCCAGCAACTAGCGGCTGAGCAGTACTTC.

The chain couples TRBV20-1 to TRBJ2-5; 7 bases are shared with TRBD2. In germline, CDR1 is DFQATT, CDR2 SNEGSKA (reference sequence). The CDR3 loop spans 14 amino acids. Trimming removed 6 bases from V and 1 base from J; junction bases left unmatched: 8. This CDR3 is CSAPGGVGQETQYF. In nucleotides, the CDR3 is TGCAGTGCCCCTGGGGGGGTAGGCCAAGAGACCCAGTACTTC.

The rearrangement joins TRBV19 to TRBJ1-1; TRBD1 matches 7 bases. Trimming at V came to 4 bases and at J to 9 bases, leaving 11 bases not matched to a gene. This CDR3 comprises 14 residues. Per the germline V gene, CDR1 is LNHDA and CDR2 is SQIVND (reference sequence). The CDR3 coding sequence is TGTGCCAGTAGTAACCCGCAGGGGGTGACTAAAGCTTTCTTT. Its protein product is CASSNPQGVTKAFF.

In its sample, this clonotype was seen a few times. The CDR3 nucleotides are TGTGCCAGCAGCAGGGGACTAGCTTCCTACGAGCAGTACTTC. The encoded protein is CASSRGLASYEQYF. This sequence joins TRBV7-2 and TRBJ2-7, with 9 bases that match TRBD2. There are 14 residues in the CDR3. From germline, CDR1 is SGHTA and CDR2 FQGNSA. V shed 5 bases, J shed 1 base, and the junction held 3 bases outside the gene matches.

V gene TRBV6-5 combines with J gene TRBJ1-2; 9 bases agree with TRBD1. This CDR3 region has 15 residues. The germline CDR1 and CDR2 sequences are MNHEY and SVGAGI. V was pared by 0 bases and J by 4 bases, with 3 bases of the junction left unmatched. As DNA, the CDR3 is TGTGCCAGCAGTTACTCGGGACAGGGACTCTATGGCTACACCTTC. Its translation is CASSYSGQGLYGYTF.

J is TRBJ2-2 and V is TRBV24-1, with D uncertain. The CDR3 extends over 14 amino acids. Between the trimmed V and J ends, which lost 0 bases and 7 bases, there was a span of 8 bases. CDR1 and CDR2 from the germline V gene are KGHDR and SFDVKD. The CDR3 loop reads CATSDLQISGELFF. The CDR3 coding sequence is TGTGCCACCAGTGATTTGCAAATTAGCGGGGAGCTGTTTTTT.

This clonotype was seen at least ten times. This chain uses TRBV6-6 with TRBJ2-7; a possible D gene is TRBD2 (6 bases). The CDR3 spans 12 residues. Trimming pared 6 bases from V and 5 bases from J, leaving 11 bases between. The V gene's germline CDR1 is MNHNY and CDR2 SVGAGI (reference sequence). CDR3 DNA: TGTGCCAGCAGCCGGGAGTTCGACGAGCAGTACTTC. It yields the protein CASSREFDEQYF.

J is TRBJ1-6 and V is TRBV20-1; no clear D. This CDR3 region has 14 residues. Trimming removed 0 bases at V and 8 bases at J, with 11 bases between. Germline values: CDR1 DFQATT, CDR2 SNEGSKA (reference sequence). As DNA, the CDR3 is TGCAGTGCTAGAGATACGGATAGTGATTCACCCCTCCACTTT. Translated, it gives CSARDTDSDSPLHF.

The chain combines TRBV12-3 or TRBV12-4 with TRBJ2-1; D might be TRBD2 (5 bases). The V end was cut by 5 bases, the J end by 9 bases, with 14 bases between. There are 13 residues in the CDR3. CDR3 sequence: CASSGLQSGEQFF. The CDR3 nucleotides are TGTGCCAGCAGTGGGTTACAAAGCGGTGAGCAGTTCTTC.

Note on this clonotype: An end of the junction does not agree with germline; a read error may underlie this. This chain links TRBV10-3 with TRBJ1-3; D gene unclear. The CDR3 loop spans 16 amino acids. Germline assignment: CDR1 ENHRY and CDR2 SYGVKD. Written as DNA, the CDR3 is TGTGCCATCAGTGAGTACAGCATAACCTCTGGAAACACCGTATATTTT. This encodes CAISEYSITSGNTVYF.

The chain combines TRBV29-1 with TRBJ2-7, with D unresolved. The CDR3 totals 11 residues. CDR1 and CDR2 from the germline V gene are SQVTM and ANQGSEA. Between the trimmed V and J ends, which lost 3 bases and 4 bases, there was a span of 7 bases. The CDR3 bases are TGCAGCGTTGATGGCGGTTACGAGCAGTACTTC. Translation gives CSVDGGYEQYF.

The J gene is TRBJ2-1, the V gene TRBV15; D not certain. Germline CDR1 reads LNHNV; CDR2 reads YYDKDF (reference sequence). The V end lost 0 bases, the J end lost 6 bases, and 12 bases lay between the germline ends. CDR3 length: 15 residues. The CDR3 DNA reads TGTGCCACCAGCAGAGATCCGGGCAGATTCAATGAGCAGTTCTTC. Amino acids: CATSRDPGRFNEQFF.

With respect to this clonotype: Since no conserved phenylalanine or tryptophan closes the CDR3, a read error is the likely cause. This rearrangement joins TRBV19 to TRBJ2-7; the match to TRBD2 covers 9 bases. The CDR3 is made up of 19 amino acids. Germline V gene sequence: CDR1 LNHDA, CDR2 SQIVND (reference sequence). With V trimmed by 5 bases and J by 0 bases, 17 bases remained unmatched. CDR3 in amino acids: CASSLSGTSSSRSSYEQYL. The CDR3 coding sequence is TGTGCCAGTAGTCTTTCTGGGACTAGCTCTTCAAGGAGCTCCTACGAGCAGTACTTA.

As to this clonotype: Its ends do not fully match the called genes, so a read error is possible. V and J are TRBV7-9 and TRBJ1-1, with a weak D call TRBD1 (6 bases). The CDR3 has 13 amino acids. CDR1 and CDR2 from the germline V gene are SEHNR and FQNEAQ (reference sequence). The CDR3 spells CASSLARGWVPVF. The CDR3 DNA reads TGTGCCAGCAGCTTAGCCAGGGGTTGGGTACCGGTCTTT.

This clonotype was counted only a few times. This chain links TRBV9 with TRBJ1-4; TRBD1 is a possible D gene (5 bases). V was shortened by 4 bases and J by 12 bases, with 28 bases between the two germline ends. CDR3 length equals 17 residues. Per the germline V gene, CDR1 is SGDLS and CDR2 is YYNGEE. CDR3 in DNA: TGTGCCAGCAGCCAAGAGTCGGGAGGGGTGAAGGGGATTGAACTGTTTTTT. This sequence encodes CASSQESGGVKGIELFF. Looking up the rest from reference TRBV9 and TRBJ1-4 gives the full variable domain: DSGVTQTPKHLITATGQRVTLRCSPRSGDLSVYWYQQSLDQGLQFLIQYYNGEERAKGNILERFSAQQFPDLHSELNLSSLELGDSALYFCASSQESGGVKGIELFFGSGTQLSVL.

This clonotype was seen just once. V gene TRBV7-6 combines with J gene TRBJ1-5; D possibly corresponds to TRBD1 (6 bases). Trimming stripped 3 bases from V and 7 bases from J, with 10 bases between. CDR1 and CDR2 (germline): SGHVS, FNYEAQ. This CDR3 has 13 residues. This CDR3 reads CASSLGAEQPQHF. CDR3 DNA sequence: TGTGCCAGCAGCTTGGGGGCTGAGCAGCCCCAGCATTTT.

In the case of this clonotype: Germline is not matched at one junction end, which may reflect a read error. The chain carries TRBV5-1 and TRBJ2-5, with 13 positions matching TRBD2. CDR3 length: 15 residues. Germline CDR1 SGHRS, CDR2 YFSETQ. CDR3 residues: CASSAGLAGQETQYF. As DNA, the CDR3 is TGTGCCAGCAGTGCGGGACTAGCGGGACAAGAGACCCAGTACTTC.

The chain joins TRBV2 to TRBJ2-5; D may be TRBD1 or TRBD2 (5 bases each). The V gene's germline CDR1 is SNHLY and CDR2 FYNNEI. Trimming took off 5 bases at V and 1 base at J, with 8 bases between the two ends. The CDR3 has 13 residues. CDR3 coding DNA: TGTGCCAGCAGTACCGGGGCCCAAGAGACCCAGTACTTC. Amino acids: CASSTGAQETQYF.

This clonotype was picked up a small number of times. The chain combines TRBV29-1 with TRBJ2-5; D unresolved. V lost 3 bases and J 0 bases, leaving 5 bases between the germline ends. CDR3 length: 12 amino acids. Per germline, CDR1 SQVTM and CDR2 ANQGSEA. CDR3 in DNA: TGCAGCGTTGACAGGTACCAAGAGACCCAGTACTTC. Its protein is CSVDRYQETQYF.

This clonotype was counted at least ten times. This chain connects TRBV10-3 to TRBJ2-3; TRBD2 matches at 13 bases. V lost 3 bases and J lost 2; bases outside the gene matches: 5. This CDR3 is 17 amino acids long. Germline V gives CDR1 ENHRY, CDR2 SYGVKD. CDR3 sequence: CAISDLLAGGFTDTQYF. In DNA form, the CDR3 reads TGTGCCATCAGTGACCTACTAGCGGGGGGGTTCACAGATACGCAGTATTTT.

The V and J genes are TRBV20-1 and TRBJ1-1; D ambiguous. Trimming shortened V by 3 bases and J by 4 bases, and 9 bases separated the two germline ends. Germline-derived CDR1 and CDR2 are DFQATT and SNEGSKA (reference sequence). CDR3 length equals 12 residues. CDR3 bases: TGCAGTGCTAGTCCGGGGAGCACTGAAGCTTTCTTT. This translates into CSASPGSTEAFF.

This clonotype was observed at least ten times. The chain couples TRBV6-7 to TRBJ2-7; no clear D gene. TRBV6-7 belongs to the ORF category, with a function that is uncertain. This CDR3 comprises 18 residues. V was cut by 0 bases and J by 4 bases, with 22 bases left in between. This CDR3 reads CASSYSNCLPQWVYEQYF. CDR3 in DNA: TGTGCCAGCAGTTACTCGAACTGTTTACCGCAGTGGGTATACGAGCAGTACTTC.

CDR3 loop: CASSLNRVGAWAEAFF. CDR3 sequence (DNA): TGTGCCAGCAGCTTGAACAGGGTGGGAGCCTGGGCTGAAGCTTTCTTT. The V call is TRBV7-8, the J call TRBJ1-1; TRBD1 is a possible D gene (6 bases). V shed 3 bases and J shed 6 bases, with 20 bases lying between them. The germline V gene has CDR1 SGHVS and CDR2 FQNEAQ. The CDR3 sequence is 16 residues long.